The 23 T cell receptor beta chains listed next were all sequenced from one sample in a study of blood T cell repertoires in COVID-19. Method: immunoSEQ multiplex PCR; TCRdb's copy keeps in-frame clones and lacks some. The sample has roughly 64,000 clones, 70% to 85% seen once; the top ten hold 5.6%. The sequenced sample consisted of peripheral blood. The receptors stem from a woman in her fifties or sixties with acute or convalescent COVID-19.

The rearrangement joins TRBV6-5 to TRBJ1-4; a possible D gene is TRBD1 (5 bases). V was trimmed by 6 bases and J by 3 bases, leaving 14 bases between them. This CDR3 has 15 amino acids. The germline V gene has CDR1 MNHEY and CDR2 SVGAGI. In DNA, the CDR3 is TGTGCCAGCAGGCGGGGAGGGGTGTCTAATGAAAAACTGTTTTTT. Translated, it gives CASRRGGVSNEKLFF.

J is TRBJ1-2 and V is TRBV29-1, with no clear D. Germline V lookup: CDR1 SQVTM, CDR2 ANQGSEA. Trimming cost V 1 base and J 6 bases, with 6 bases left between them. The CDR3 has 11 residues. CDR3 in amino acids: CSVEVRDGYTF. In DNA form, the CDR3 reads TGCAGCGTTGAAGTGAGGGATGGCTACACCTTC.

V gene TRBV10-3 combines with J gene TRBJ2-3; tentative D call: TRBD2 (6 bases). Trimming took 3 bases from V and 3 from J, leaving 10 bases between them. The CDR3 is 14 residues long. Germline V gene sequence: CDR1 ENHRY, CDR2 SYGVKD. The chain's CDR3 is CAISDGGTTDTQYF. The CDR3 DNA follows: TGTGCCATCAGTGATGGGGGGACGACAGATACGCAGTATTTT.

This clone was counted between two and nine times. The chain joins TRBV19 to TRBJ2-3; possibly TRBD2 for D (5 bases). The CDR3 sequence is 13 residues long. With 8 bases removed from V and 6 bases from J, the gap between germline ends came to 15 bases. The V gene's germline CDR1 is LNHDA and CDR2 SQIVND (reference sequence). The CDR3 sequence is CASSLRPGDTQYF. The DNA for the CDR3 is TGTGCCAGTTCTCTGAGGCCGGGGGATACGCAGTATTTT.

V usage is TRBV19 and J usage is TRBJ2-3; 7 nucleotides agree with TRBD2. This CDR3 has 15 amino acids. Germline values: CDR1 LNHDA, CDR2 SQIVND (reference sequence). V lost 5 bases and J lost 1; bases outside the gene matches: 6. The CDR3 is CASSLGLVGTDTQYF. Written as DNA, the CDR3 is TGTGCCAGTAGTCTCGGACTAGTCGGCACAGATACGCAGTATTTT. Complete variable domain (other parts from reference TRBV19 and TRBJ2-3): DGGITQSPKYLFRKEGQNVTLSCEQNLNHDAMYWYRQDPGQGLRLIYYSQIVNDFQKGDIAEGYSVSREKKESFPLTVTSAQKNPTAFYLCASSLGLVGTDTQYFGPGTRLTVL.

CDR3 residues: CASNPDRVSAEAFF. CDR3 coding DNA: TGTGCCAGCAACCCCGACAGGGTAAGCGCTGAAGCTTTCTTT. This rearrangement joins TRBV6-5 to TRBJ1-1; 7 bases line up with TRBD1. The V gene end was trimmed by 7 bases and the J gene end by 6 bases; junction bases not matched to a gene: 11. The germline V gene has CDR1 MNHEY and CDR2 SVGAGI. The CDR3 is 14 amino acids.

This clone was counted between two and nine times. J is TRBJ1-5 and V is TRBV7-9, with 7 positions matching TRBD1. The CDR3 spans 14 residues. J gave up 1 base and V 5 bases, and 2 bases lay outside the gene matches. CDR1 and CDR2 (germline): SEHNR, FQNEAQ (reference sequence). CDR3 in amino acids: CASSPTGSNQPQHF. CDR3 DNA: TGTGCCAGCAGCCCGACAGGGAGCAATCAGCCCCAGCATTTT.

This chain's CDR3 is CAISLNRGGEKLFF. In DNA form, the CDR3 reads TGTGCCATCAGTCTAAACAGGGGTGGTGAAAAACTGTTTTTT. This sequence joins TRBV10-3 and TRBJ1-4, with 7 bases matching TRBD1. The CDR3 has 14 amino acids. After removal of 5 bases from V and 7 bases from J, the junction contained 7 bases not matched to a gene. The V gene's germline CDR1 is ENHRY and CDR2 SYGVKD.

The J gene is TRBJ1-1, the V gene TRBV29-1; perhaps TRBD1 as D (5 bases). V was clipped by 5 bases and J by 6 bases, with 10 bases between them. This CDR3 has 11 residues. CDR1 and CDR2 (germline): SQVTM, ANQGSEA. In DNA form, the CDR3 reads TGCAGCGTTTCATTACAGGCTGAAGCTTTCTTT. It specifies CSVSLQAEAFF.

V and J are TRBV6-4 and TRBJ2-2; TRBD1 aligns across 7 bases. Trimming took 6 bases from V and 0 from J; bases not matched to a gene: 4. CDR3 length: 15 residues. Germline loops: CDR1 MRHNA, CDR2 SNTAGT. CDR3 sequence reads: CASSPDRANTGELFF. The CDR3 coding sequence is TGTGCCAGCAGCCCCGACAGGGCGAACACCGGGGAGCTGTTTTTT.

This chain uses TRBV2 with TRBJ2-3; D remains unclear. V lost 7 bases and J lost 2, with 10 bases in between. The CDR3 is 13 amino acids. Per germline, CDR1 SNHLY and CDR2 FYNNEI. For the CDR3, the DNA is TGTGCCAGCACGCCGGGTTCCACAGATACGCAGTATTTT. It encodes CASTPGSTDTQYF.

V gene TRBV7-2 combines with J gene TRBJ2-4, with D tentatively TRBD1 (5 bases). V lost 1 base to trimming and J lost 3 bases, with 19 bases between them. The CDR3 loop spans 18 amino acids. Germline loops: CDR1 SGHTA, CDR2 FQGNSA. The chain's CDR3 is CASSLVGLGLESKNIQYF. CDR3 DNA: TGTGCCAGCAGCTTAGTGGGGCTGGGCCTCGAGAGCAAAAACATTCAGTACTTC.

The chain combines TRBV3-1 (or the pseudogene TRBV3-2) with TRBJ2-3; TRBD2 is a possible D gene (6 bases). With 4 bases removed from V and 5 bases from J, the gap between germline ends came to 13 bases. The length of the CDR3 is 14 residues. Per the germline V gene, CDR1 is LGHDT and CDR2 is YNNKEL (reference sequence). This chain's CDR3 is CASSPRDFQDTQYF. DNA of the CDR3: TGTGCCAGCAGCCCCCGGGACTTTCAAGATACGCAGTATTTT.

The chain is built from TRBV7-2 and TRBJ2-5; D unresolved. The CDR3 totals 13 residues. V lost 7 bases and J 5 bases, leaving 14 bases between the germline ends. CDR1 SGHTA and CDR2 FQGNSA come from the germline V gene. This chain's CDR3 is CASTVRSKETQYF. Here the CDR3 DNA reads TGTGCCAGCACCGTCCGTAGCAAGGAGACCCAGTACTTC.

CDR3 sequence: CATSRQTGTYGYTF. In DNA, the CDR3 is TGTGCCACCAGCAGACAGACAGGGACCTATGGCTACACCTTC. This chain connects TRBV15 to TRBJ1-2; 7 bases are a match to TRBD1. Germline trimming cut 2 bases from V and 4 bases from J; bases unmatched to any gene: 4. Looked up from germline, CDR1 is LNHNV and CDR2 is YYDKDF (reference sequence). The CDR3 sequence is 14 residues long.

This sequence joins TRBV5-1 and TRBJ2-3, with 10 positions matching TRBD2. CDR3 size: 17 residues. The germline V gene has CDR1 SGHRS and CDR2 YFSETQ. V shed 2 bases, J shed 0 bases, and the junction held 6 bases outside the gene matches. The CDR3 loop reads CASSLSGGAMSTDTQYF. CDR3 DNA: TGCGCCAGCAGCTTAAGCGGGGGGGCTATGAGCACAGATACGCAGTATTTT.

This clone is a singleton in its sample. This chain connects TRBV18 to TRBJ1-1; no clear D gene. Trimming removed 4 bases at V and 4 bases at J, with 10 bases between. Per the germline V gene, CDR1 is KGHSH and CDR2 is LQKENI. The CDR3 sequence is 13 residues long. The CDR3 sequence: CASSLRDATEAFF. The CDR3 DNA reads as TGTGCCAGCTCACTCCGAGATGCCACTGAAGCTTTCTTT.

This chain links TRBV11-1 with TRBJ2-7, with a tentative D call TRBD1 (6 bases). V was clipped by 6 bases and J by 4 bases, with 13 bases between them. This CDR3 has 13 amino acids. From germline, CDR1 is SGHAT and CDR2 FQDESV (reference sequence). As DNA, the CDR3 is TGTGCCAGCAGGCGGGCAGGGGTATACGAGCAGTACTTC. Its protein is CASRRAGVYEQYF.

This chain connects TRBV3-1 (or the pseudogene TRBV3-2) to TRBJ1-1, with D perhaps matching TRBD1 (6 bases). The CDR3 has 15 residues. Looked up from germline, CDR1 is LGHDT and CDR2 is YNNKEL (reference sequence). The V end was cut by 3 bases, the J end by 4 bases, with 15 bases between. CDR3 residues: CASSHLTGSITEAFF. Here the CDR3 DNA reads TGTGCCAGCAGCCACCTTACAGGGTCTATCACTGAAGCTTTCTTT.

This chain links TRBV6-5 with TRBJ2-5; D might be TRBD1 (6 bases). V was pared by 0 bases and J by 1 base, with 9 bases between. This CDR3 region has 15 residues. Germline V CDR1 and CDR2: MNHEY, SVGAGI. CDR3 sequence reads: CASSYSWGRQETQYF. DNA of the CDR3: TGTGCCAGCAGTTACTCGTGGGGGCGCCAAGAGACCCAGTACTTC.

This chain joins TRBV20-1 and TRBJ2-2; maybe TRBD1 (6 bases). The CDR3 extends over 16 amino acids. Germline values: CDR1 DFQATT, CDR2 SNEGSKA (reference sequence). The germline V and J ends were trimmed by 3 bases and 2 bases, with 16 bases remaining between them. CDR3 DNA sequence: TGCAGTGCTAGTCCCCCCGAGACAGGCAACACCGGGGAGCTGTTTTTT. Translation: CSASPPETGNTGELFF.

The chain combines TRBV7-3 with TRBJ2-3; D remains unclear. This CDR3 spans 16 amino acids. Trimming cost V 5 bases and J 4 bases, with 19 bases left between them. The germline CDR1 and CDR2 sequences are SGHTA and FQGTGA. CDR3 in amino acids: CASSDAPARASDTQYF. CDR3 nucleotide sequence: TGTGCCAGCAGCGACGCCCCAGCGAGAGCTTCAGATACGCAGTATTTT.

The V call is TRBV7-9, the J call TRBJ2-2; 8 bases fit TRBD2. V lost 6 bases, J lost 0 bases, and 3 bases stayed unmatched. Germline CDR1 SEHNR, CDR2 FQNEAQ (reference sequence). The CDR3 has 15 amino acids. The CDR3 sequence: CASRVSGANTGELFF. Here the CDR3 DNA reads TGTGCCAGCAGGGTTAGCGGGGCGAACACCGGGGAGCTGTTTTTT.